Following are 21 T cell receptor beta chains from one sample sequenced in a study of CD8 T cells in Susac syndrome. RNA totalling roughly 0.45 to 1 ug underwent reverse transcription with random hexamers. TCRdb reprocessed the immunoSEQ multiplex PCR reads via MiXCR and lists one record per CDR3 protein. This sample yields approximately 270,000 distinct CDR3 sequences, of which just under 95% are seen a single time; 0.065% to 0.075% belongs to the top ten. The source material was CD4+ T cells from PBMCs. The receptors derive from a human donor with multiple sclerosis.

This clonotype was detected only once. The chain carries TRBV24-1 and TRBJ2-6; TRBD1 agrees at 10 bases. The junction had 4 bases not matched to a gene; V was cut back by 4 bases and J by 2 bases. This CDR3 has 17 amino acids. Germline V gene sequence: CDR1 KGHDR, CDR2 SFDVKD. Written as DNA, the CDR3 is TGTGCCACCAGTGAGTGGGACAGGGGTACTGGGGCCAACGTCCTGACTTTC. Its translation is CATSEWDRGTGANVLTF.

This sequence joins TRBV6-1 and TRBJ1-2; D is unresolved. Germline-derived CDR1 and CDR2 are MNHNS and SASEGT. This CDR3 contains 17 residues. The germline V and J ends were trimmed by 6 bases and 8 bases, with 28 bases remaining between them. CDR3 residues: CASSSPAGRTDMEGYTF. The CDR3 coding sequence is TGTGCCAGCAGCTCGCCGGCAGGCCGGACCGACATGGAAGGCTACACCTTC.

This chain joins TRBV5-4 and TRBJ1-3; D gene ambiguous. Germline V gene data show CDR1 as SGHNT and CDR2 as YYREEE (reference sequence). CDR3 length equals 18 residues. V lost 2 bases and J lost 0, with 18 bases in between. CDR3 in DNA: TGTGCCAGCAGCTTCGTTTCCGCGACTACACTCTCTGGAAACACCATATATTTT. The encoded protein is CASSFVSATTLSGNTIYF.

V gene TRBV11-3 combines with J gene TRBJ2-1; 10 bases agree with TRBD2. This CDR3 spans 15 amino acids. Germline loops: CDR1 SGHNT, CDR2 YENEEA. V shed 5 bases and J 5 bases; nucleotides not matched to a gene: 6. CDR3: CASSRLAGVNNEQFF. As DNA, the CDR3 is TGTGCCAGCAGCCGGCTAGCGGGGGTGAACAATGAGCAGTTCTTC. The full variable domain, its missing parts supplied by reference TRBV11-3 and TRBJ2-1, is EAGVVQSPRYKIIEKKQPVAFWCNPISGHNTLYWYLQNLGQGPELLIRYENEEAVDDSQLPKDRFSAERLKGVDSTLKIQPAELGDSAVYLCASSRLAGVNNEQFFGPGTRLTVL.

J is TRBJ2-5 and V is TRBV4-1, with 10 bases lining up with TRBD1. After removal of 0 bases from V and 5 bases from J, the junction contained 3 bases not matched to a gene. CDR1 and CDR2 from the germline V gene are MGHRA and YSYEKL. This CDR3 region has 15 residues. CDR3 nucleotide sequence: TGCGCCAGCAGCCAAGACGGGACAGGGGAGGAGACCCAGTACTTC. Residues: CASSQDGTGEETQYF.

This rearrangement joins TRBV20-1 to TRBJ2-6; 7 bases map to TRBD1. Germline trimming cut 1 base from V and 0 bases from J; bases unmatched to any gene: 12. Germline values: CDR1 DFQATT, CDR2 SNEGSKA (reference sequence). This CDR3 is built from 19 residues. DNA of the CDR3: TGCAGTGCTAGAGGTTTACAGGGGCTTTTACCCTCTGGGGCCAACGTCCTGACTTTC. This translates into CSARGLQGLLPSGANVLTF.

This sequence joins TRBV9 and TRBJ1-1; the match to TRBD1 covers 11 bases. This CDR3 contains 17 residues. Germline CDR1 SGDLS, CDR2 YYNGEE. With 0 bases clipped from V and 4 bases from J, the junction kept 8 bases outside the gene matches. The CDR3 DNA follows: TGTGCCAGCAGCGTAGGCCCCCCCGGGACAGGGGGCACTGAAGCTTTCTTT. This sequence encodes CASSVGPPGTGGTEAFF. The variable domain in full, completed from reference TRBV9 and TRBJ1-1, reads DSGVTQTPKHLITATGQRVTLRCSPRSGDLSVYWYQQSLDQGLQFLIQYYNGEERAKGNILERFSAQQFPDLHSELNLSSLELGDSALYFCASSVGPPGTGGTEAFFGQGTRLTVV.

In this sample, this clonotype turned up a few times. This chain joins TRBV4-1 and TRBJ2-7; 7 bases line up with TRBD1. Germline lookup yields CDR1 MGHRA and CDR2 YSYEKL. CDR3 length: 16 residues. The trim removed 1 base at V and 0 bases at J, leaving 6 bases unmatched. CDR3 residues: CASSQVKGASSYEQYF. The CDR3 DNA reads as TGCGCCAGCAGCCAAGTTAAGGGGGCGTCCTCCTACGAGCAGTACTTC.

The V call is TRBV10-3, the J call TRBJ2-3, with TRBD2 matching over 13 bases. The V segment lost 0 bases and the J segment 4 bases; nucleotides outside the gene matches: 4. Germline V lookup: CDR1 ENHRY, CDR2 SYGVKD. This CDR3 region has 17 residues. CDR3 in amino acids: CAISESRTSGSADTQYF. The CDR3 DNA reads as TGTGCCATCAGTGAGTCGAGGACTAGCGGGAGTGCAGATACGCAGTATTTT.

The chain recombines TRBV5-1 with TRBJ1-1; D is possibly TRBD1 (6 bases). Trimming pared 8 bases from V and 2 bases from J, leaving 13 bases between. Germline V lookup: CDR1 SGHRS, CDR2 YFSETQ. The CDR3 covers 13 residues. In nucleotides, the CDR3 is TGCGCCAGTGCAGGGGCCCGCAACACTGAAGCTTTCTTT. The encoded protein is CASAGARNTEAFF.

CDR3 in amino acids: CASSPGLAGLTDTQYF. CDR3 DNA sequence: TGTGCCAGCAGCCCCGGACTAGCGGGGTTGACAGATACGCAGTATTTT. The V gene is TRBV5-4, the J gene TRBJ2-3; 12 bases are a match to TRBD2. Germline V gene lookup returns CDR1 SGHNT and CDR2 YYREEE (reference sequence). Trimming took 4 bases from V and 3 from J; bases not matched to a gene: 6. This CDR3 is built from 16 residues.

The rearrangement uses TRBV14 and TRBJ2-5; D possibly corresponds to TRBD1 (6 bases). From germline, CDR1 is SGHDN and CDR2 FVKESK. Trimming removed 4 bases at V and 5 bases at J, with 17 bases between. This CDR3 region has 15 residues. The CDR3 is CASSPLGGLGETQYF. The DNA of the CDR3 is TGTGCCAGCAGCCCCCTAGGGGGTTTAGGGGAGACCCAGTACTTC.

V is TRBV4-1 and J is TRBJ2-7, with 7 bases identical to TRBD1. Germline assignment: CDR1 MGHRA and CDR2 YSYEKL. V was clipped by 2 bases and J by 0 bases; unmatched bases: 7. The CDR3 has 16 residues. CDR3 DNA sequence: TGCGCCAGCAGCCAACCTCGGACAGGCGTCTCCTACGAGCAGTACTTC. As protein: CASSQPRTGVSYEQYF.

The CDR3 reads CASSLTDRVAEAFF. Written as DNA, the CDR3 is TGTGCCAGCAGCTTAACGGACAGGGTCGCTGAAGCTTTCTTT. The V and J genes are TRBV7-9 and TRBJ1-1, with TRBD1 matching over 8 bases. Trimming took 2 bases from V and 6 from J; bases not matched to a gene: 5. Germline V gives CDR1 SEHNR, CDR2 FQNEAQ (reference sequence). The CDR3 runs to 14 residues.

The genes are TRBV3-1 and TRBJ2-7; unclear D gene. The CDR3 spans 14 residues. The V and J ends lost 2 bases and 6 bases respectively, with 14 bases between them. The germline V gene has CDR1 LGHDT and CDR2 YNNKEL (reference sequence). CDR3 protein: CASSQQRTVREQYF. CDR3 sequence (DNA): TGTGCCAGCAGCCAACAACGAACAGTACGCGAGCAGTACTTC.

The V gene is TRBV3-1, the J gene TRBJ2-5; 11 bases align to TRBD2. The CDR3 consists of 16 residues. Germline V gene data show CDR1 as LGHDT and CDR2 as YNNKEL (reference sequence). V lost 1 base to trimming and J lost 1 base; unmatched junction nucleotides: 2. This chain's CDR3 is CASSQGLAGTQETQYF. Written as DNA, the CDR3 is TGTGCCAGCAGCCAAGGACTAGCGGGGACCCAAGAGACCCAGTACTTC.

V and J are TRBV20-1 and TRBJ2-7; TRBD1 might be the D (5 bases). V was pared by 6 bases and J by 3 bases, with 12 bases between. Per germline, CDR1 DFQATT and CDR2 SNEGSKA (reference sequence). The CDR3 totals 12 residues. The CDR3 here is CSAPQGYYEQYF. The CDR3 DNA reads TGCAGTGCCCCCCAGGGCTACTACGAGCAGTACTTC.

Here the CDR3 DNA reads TGTGCCAGCAGTGTTAAAGAACGGAACACTGAAGCTTTCTTT. Encoded protein: CASSVKERNTEAFF. The chain links TRBV2 to TRBJ1-1; D unclear. V was shortened by 4 bases and J by 1 base, with 10 bases between the two germline ends. CDR1 is SNHLY, CDR2 FYNNEI, per germline. The CDR3 has 14 amino acids.

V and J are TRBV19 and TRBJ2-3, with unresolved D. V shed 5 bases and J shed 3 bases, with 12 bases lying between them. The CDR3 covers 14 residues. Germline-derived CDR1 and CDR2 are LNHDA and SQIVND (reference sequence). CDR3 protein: CASSALTTTDTQYF. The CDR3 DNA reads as TGTGCCAGTAGTGCCTTAACAACGACAGATACGCAGTATTTT.

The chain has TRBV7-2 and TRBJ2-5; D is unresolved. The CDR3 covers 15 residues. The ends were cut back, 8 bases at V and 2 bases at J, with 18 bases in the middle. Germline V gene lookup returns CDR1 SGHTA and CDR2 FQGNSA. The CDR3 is CASVLRVTYQETQYF. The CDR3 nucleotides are TGTGCCAGCGTCCTAAGGGTTACGTATCAAGAGACCCAGTACTTC.

For the CDR3, the DNA is TGTGCCAGCAGCTTGGGTAGGGACAGGGCATTGGGGACCGGGGAGCTGTTTTTT. The encoded protein is CASSLGRDRALGTGELFF. The V and J genes are TRBV5-6 and TRBJ2-2; 9 bases map to TRBD1. The V segment lost 0 bases and the J segment 5 bases; nucleotides outside the gene matches: 11. Germline assignment: CDR1 SGHDT and CDR2 YYEEEE. CDR3 length: 18 residues. The full variable domain, in which reference TRBV5-6 and TRBJ2-2 provide the parts outside the CDR3, is DAGVTQSPTHLIKTRGQQVTLRCSPKSGHDTVSWYQQALGQGPQFIFQYYEEEERQRGNFPDRFSGHQFPNYSSELNVNALLLGDSALYLCASSLGRDRALGTGELFFGEGSRLTVL.